Below, 9 T cell receptor beta chains from the same sample are listed, as sequenced in a study of cytomegalovirus exposure and HLA in healthy donors. The PCR ran on 60 Vbeta and 13 Jbeta primers. Sequencing was performed with immunoSEQ multiplex PCR; in TCRdb, only in-frame clones are kept and a portion is missing. The sample yields some 150,000 clones, 75% to 85% seen once. Specimen: PBMCs. The receptors here all came from a woman aged 45-60 years in good health and CMV-seropositive.

This chain uses TRBV18 with TRBJ1-4, with TRBD1 identical over 9 bases. Per germline, CDR1 KGHSH and CDR2 LQKENI. The junction had 2 bases not matched to a gene; V was cut back by 6 bases and J by 3 bases. The CDR3 has 14 amino acids. This CDR3 reads CASSRDRANEKLFF. CDR3 DNA: TGTGCCAGCTCCCGGGACAGGGCTAATGAAAAACTGTTTTTT. The full variable domain, its missing parts supplied by reference TRBV18 and TRBJ1-4, is NAGVMQNPRHLVRRRGQEARLRCSPMKGHSHVYWYRQLPEEGLKFMVYLQKENIIDESGMPKERFSAEFPKEGPSILRIQQVVRGDSAAYFCASSRDRANEKLFFGSGTQLSVL.

The chain employs TRBV4-1 and TRBJ1-6, with D maybe TRBD1 (5 bases). Germline CDR1 and CDR2: MGHRA and YSYEKL. V dropped 4 bases and J dropped 7 bases, with 14 bases sitting between them. The CDR3 runs 15 residues. As DNA, the CDR3 is TGCGCCAGCAGCCTTGGGAGGGGTCGGAATTCACCCCTCCACTTT. Encoded protein: CASSLGRGRNSPLHF.

This sequence joins TRBV7-3 and TRBJ1-1, with a tentative D call TRBD1 (5 bases). V was clipped by 6 bases and J by 5 bases, with 19 bases between them. CDR1 SGHTA and CDR2 FQGTGA come from the germline V gene. CDR3 length: 15 amino acids. The CDR3 region is CASSKGAGRGTEAFF. The CDR3 region has the DNA TGTGCCAGCAGTAAAGGGGCGGGGCGCGGTACTGAAGCTTTCTTT.

Remarks on this clone: Different DNA sequences within this sample yield the same CDR3. This chain connects TRBV7-8 to TRBJ2-3, with TRBD2 matching 7 bases. The CDR3 sequence is 16 residues long. V dropped 1 base and J dropped 0; count of bases not matched to a gene: 4. From germline, CDR1 is SGHVS and CDR2 FQNEAQ. The CDR3 nucleotides read TGTGCCAGCAGCTTAGGGCTAGCGGCTAGCACAGATACGCAGTATTTT. Translating it yields CASSLGLAASTDTQYF.

The V call is TRBV4-2, the J call TRBJ2-7; tentative D call: TRBD2 (5 bases). The CDR3 length is 15 residues. Germline CDR1 LGHNA, CDR2 YNFKEQ. Trimming took off 0 bases at V and 3 bases at J, with 12 bases between the two ends. CDR3 in amino acids: CASSQDRRVLYEQYF. The CDR3 nucleotides read TGTGCCAGCAGCCAAGATCGGCGGGTACTCTACGAGCAGTACTTC.

The CDR3 spells CASSQVELTGGTGELFF. The CDR3, as DNA: TGCGCCAGCAGCCAGGTTGAGTTGACAGGGGGCACCGGGGAGCTGTTTTTT. This chain uses TRBV4-3 with TRBJ2-2; the match to TRBD1 covers 9 bases. Germline V gene lookup returns CDR1 LGHNA and CDR2 YSLEER. Trimming cost V 3 bases and J 4 bases; bases outside gene matches: 9. This CDR3 spans 17 amino acids.

This clone turned up a few times. The chain combines TRBV2 with TRBJ1-2; 8 positions match TRBD1. CDR3 length: 13 amino acids. The germline V gene encodes CDR1 SNHLY and CDR2 FYNNEI. V dropped 11 bases and J dropped 4; count of bases not matched to a gene: 9. The chain's CDR3 is CAGGQDSLYGYTF. For the CDR3, the DNA is TGTGCCGGGGGACAGGATTCCCTCTATGGCTACACCTTC.

The gene calls are TRBV6-1 and TRBJ2-5; D unresolved. Trimming removed 1 base at V and 7 bases at J, with 16 bases between. The CDR3 extends over 15 amino acids. The germline gives CDR1 MNHNS, CDR2 SASEGT. The CDR3 loop is CASSEEASSLWTQYF. CDR3 nucleotide sequence: TGTGCCAGCAGTGAAGAGGCTAGTAGTCTGTGGACCCAGTACTTC.

This chain uses TRBV7-8 with TRBJ2-7; D ambiguous. The CDR3 has 15 residues. Deletions cut 4 bases from V and 5 bases from J, with 18 bases between. The germline V gene encodes CDR1 SGHVS and CDR2 FQNEAQ. CDR3 in amino acids: CASSYLSVRSHEQYF. The CDR3 DNA reads as TGTGCCAGCAGCTATCTGAGCGTGCGGTCCCACGAGCAGTACTTC. Complete variable domain (other parts from reference TRBV7-8 and TRBJ2-7): GAGVSQSPRYKVAKRGQDVALRCDPISGHVSLFWYQQALGQGPEFLTYFQNEAQLDKSGLPSDRFFAERPEGSVSTLKIQRTQQEDSAVYLCASSYLSVRSHEQYFGPGTRLTVT.